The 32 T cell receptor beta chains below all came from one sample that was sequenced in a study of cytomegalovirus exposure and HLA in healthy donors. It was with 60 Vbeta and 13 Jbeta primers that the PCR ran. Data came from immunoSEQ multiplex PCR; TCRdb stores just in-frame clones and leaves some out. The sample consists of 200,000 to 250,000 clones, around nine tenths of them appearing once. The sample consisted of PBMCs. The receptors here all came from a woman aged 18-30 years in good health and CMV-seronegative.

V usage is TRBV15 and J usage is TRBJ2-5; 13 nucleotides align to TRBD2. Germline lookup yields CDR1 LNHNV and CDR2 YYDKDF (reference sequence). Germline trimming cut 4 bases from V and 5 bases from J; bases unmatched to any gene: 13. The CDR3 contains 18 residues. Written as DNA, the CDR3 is TGTGCCACCAGCACCGCCGGGACTAGCGGGGTGGAATCGGAGACCCAGTACTTC. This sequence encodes CATSTAGTSGVESETQYF.

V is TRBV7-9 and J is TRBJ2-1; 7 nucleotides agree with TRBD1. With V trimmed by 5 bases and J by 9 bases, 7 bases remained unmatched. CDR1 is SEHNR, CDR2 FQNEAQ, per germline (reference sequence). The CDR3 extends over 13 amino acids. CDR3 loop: CASSPNSGGEQFF. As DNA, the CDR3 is TGTGCCAGCAGCCCAAACTCAGGGGGTGAGCAGTTCTTC.

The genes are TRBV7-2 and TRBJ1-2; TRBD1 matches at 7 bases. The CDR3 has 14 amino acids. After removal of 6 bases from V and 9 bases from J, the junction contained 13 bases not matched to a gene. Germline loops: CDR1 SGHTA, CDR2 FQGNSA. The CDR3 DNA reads TGTGCCAGCAGGAAAAGACAGGGACCAAGCCGCTACACCTTC. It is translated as CASRKRQGPSRYTF.

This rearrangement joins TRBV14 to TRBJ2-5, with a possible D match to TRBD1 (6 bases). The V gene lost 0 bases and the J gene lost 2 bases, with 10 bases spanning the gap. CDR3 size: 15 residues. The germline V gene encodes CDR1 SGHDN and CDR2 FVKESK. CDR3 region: CASSQDPGDQETQYF. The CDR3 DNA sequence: TGTGCCAGCAGCCAAGATCCAGGGGATCAAGAGACCCAGTACTTC.

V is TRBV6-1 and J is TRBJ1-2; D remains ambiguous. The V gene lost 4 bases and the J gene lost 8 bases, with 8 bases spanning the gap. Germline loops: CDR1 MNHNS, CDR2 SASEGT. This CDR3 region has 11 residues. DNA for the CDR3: TGTGCCAGCAGTGGGGCGCGCGGCTACACCTTC. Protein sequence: CASSGARGYTF.

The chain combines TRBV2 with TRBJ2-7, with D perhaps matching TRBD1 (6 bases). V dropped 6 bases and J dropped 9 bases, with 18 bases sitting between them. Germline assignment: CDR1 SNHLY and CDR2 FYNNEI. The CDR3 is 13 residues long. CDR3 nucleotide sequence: TGTGCCAGCAGGGGGACAAGTTACGTTCGGCAGTACTTC. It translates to CASRGTSYVRQYF.

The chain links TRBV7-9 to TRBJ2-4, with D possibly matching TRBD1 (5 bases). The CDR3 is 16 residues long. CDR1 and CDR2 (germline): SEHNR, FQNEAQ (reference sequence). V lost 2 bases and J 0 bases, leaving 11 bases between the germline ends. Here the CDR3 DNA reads TGTGCCAGCAGCTTATTTAAGGGGAAAGCCAAAAACATTCAGTACTTC. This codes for CASSLFKGKAKNIQYF.

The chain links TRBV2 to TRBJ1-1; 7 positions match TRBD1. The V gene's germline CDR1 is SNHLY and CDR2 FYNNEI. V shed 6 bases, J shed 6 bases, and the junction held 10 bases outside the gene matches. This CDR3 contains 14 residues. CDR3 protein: CASSEEGGIPEAFF. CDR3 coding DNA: TGTGCCAGCAGCGAGGAAGGGGGCATCCCTGAAGCTTTCTTT.

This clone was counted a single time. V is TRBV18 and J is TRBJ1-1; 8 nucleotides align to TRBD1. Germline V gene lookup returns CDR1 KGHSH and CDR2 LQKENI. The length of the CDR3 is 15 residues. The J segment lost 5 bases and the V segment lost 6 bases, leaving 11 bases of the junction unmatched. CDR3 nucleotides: TGTGCCAGCTCGCAGGACAGGGTGCGAGAGACTGAAGCTTTCTTT. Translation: CASSQDRVRETEAFF.

CDR3 sequence reads: CASSSNPGLAATGTQYF. The CDR3 DNA sequence: TGCGCCAGCAGCTCGAACCCAGGACTAGCGGCTACGGGGACCCAGTACTTC. V and J are TRBV5-1 and TRBJ2-5; 10 positions agree with TRBD2. The germline CDR1 and CDR2 sequences are SGHRS and YFSETQ. V lost 3 bases and J lost 7; bases outside the gene matches: 15. This CDR3 has 17 residues. Filled out from reference TRBV5-1 and TRBJ2-5, the complete variable domain reads KAGVTQTPRYLIKTRGQQVTLSCSPISGHRSVSWYQQTPGQGLQFLFEYFSETQRNKGNFPGRFSGRQFSNSRSEMNVSTLELGDSALYLCASSSNPGLAATGTQYFGPGTRLLVL.

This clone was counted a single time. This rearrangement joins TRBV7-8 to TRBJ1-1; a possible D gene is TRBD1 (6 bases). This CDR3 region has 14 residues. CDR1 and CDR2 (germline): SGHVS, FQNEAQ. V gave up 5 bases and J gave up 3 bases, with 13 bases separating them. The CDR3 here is CASSPRDTDTEAFF. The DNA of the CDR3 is TGTGCCAGCAGCCCCCGGGACACAGACACTGAAGCTTTCTTT.

The CDR3 here is CASSIGGVSTDTQYF. Written as DNA, the CDR3 is TGTGCCAGTAGTATTGGCGGGGTTAGCACAGATACGCAGTATTTT. The genes are TRBV19 and TRBJ2-3; TRBD2 is a possible D gene (6 bases). The CDR3 runs 15 residues. V was trimmed by 3 bases and J by 0 bases, leaving 10 bases between them. Germline assignment: CDR1 LNHDA and CDR2 SQIVND (reference sequence).

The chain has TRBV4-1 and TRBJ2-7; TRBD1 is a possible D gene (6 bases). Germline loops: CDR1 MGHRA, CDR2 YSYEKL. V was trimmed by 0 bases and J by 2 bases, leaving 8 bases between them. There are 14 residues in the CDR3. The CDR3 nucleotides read TGCGCCAGCAGCCAAGAGACAGGAGCCTACGAGCAGTACTTC. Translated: CASSQETGAYEQYF.

The CDR3: CASSGLADNEQFF. The CDR3 region has the DNA TGTGCCAGCAGCGGACTAGCGGACAATGAGCAGTTCTTC. The V gene is TRBV6-5, the J gene TRBJ2-1; 10 bases match TRBD2. In germline, CDR1 is MNHEY, CDR2 SVGAGI. The CDR3 contains 13 residues. V shed 6 bases, J shed 5 bases, and the junction held 1 base outside the gene matches.

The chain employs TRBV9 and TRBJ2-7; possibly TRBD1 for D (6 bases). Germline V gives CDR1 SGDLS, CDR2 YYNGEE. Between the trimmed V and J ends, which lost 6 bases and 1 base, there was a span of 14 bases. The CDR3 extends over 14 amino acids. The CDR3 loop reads CASIKRGQSYEQYF. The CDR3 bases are TGTGCCAGCATCAAACGAGGACAGTCCTACGAGCAGTACTTC. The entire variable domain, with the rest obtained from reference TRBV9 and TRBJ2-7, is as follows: DSGVTQTPKHLITATGQRVTLRCSPRSGDLSVYWYQQSLDQGLQFLIQYYNGEERAKGNILERFSAQQFPDLHSELNLSSLELGDSALYFCASIKRGQSYEQYFGPGTRLTVT.

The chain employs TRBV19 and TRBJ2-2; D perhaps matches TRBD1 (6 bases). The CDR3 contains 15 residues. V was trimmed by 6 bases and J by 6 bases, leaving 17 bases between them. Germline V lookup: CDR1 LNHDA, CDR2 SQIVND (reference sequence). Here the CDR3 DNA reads TGTGCCAGTAGCACGACAGGTGGGGGACCCGGGGAGCTGTTTTTT. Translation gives CASSTTGGGPGELFF.

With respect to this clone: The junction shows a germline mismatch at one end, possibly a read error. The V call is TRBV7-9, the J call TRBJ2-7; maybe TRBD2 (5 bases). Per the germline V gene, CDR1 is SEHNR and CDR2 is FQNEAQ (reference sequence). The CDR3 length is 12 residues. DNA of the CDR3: TGTTCCAGCAGAAGCGGAACCTACGAGCAGTACTTC. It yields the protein CSSRSGTYEQYF. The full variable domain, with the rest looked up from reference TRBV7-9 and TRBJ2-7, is DTGVSQNPRHKITKRGQNVTFRCDPISEHNRLYWYRQTLGQGPEFLTYFQNEAQLEKSRLLSDRFSAERPKGSFSTLEIQRTEQGDSAMYLCSSRSGTYEQYFGPGTRLTVT.

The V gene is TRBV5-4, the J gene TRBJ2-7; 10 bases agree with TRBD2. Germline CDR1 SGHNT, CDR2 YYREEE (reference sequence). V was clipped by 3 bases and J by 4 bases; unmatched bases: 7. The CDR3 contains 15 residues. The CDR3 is CASSSARTSGYEQYF. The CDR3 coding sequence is TGTGCCAGCAGCTCAGCCAGGACTAGCGGTTACGAGCAGTACTTC.

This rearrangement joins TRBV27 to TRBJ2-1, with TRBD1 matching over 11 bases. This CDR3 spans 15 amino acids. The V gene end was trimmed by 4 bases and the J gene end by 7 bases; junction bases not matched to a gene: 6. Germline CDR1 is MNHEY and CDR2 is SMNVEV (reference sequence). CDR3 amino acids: CASSWPGQGGNEQFF. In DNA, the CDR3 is TGTGCCAGCAGTTGGCCGGGACAGGGGGGTAATGAGCAGTTCTTC.

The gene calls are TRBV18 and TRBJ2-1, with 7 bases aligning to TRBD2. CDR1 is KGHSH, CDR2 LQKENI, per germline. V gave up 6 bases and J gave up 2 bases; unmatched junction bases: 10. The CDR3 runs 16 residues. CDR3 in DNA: TGTGCCAGCTCGCTAAGCGTGGGAGGGCCCTACAATGAGCAGTTCTTC. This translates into CASSLSVGGPYNEQFF.

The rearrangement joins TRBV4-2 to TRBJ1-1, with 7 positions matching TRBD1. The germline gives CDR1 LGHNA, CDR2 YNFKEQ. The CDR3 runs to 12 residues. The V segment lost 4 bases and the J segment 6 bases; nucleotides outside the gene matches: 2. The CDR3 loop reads CASSPGTAEAFF. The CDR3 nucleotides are TGTGCCAGCAGCCCTGGGACAGCTGAAGCTTTCTTT.

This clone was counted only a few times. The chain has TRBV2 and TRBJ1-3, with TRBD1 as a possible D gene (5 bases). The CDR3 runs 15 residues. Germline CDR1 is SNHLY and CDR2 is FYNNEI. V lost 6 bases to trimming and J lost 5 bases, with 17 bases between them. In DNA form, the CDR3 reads TGTGCCAGCAGGGAACTCGGAGGGGAAAGAAACACCATATATTTT. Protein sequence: CASRELGGERNTIYF.

The CDR3 DNA reads as TGTGCCAGCAGCGTACGGTCCAATTCACCCCTCCACTTT. It is translated as CASSVRSNSPLHF. The chain combines TRBV9 with TRBJ1-6; no firm D call. Germline V gene data show CDR1 as SGDLS and CDR2 as YYNGEE. Trimming took off 1 base at V and 7 bases at J, with 6 bases between the two ends. The CDR3 length is 13 residues.

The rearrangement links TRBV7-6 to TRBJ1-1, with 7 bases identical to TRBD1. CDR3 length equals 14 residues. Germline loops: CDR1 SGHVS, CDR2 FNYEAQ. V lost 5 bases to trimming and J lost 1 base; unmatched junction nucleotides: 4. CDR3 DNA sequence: TGTGCCAGCAGCGGAGGGGGCAGGAACACTGAAGCTTTCTTT. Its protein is CASSGGGRNTEAFF.

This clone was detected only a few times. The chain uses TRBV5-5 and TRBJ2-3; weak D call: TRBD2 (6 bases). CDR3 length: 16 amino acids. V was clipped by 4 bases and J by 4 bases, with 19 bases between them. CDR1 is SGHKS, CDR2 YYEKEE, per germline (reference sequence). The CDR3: CASSQVYPGEADTQYF. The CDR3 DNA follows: TGTGCCAGCAGCCAAGTGTATCCGGGAGAGGCAGATACGCAGTATTTT.

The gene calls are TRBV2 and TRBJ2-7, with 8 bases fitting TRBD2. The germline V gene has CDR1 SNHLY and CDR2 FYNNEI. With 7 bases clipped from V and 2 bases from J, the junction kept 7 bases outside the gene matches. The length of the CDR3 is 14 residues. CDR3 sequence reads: CASIYEAGAYEQYF. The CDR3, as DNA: TGTGCCAGCATCTACGAAGCGGGGGCCTACGAGCAGTACTTC.

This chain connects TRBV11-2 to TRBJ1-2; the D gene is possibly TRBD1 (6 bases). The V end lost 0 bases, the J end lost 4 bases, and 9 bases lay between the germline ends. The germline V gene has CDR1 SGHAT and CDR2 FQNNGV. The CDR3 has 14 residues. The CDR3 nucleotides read TGTGCCAGCAGCTTAGACAGGGGCAGCTATGGCTACACCTTC. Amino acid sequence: CASSLDRGSYGYTF.

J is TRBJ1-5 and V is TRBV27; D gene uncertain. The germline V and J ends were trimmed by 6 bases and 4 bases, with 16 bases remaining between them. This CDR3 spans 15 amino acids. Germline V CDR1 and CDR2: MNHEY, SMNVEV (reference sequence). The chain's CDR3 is CASRLVGVGNQPQHF. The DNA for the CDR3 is TGTGCCAGCAGACTCGTCGGGGTGGGAAATCAGCCCCAGCATTTT.

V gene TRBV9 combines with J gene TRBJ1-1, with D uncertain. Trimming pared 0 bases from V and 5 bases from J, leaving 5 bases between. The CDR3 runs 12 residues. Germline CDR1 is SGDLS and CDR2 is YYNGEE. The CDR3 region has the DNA TGTGCCAGCAGCGTAGGGCAGACTGAAGCTTTCTTT. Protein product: CASSVGQTEAFF.

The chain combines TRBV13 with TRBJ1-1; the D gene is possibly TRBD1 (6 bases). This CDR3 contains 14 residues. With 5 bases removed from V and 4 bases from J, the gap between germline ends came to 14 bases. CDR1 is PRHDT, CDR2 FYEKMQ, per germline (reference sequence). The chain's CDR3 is CASSPQGFGTEAFF. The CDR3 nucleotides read TGTGCCAGCAGCCCTCAGGGGTTCGGCACTGAAGCTTTCTTT.

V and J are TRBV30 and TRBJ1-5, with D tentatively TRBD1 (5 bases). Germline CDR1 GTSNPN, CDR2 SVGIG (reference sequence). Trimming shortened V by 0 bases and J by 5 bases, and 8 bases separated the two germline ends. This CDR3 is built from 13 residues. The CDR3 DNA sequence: TGTGCCTGGAGTGTAGGCAGGGATCAGCCCCAGCATTTT. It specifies CAWSVGRDQPQHF.

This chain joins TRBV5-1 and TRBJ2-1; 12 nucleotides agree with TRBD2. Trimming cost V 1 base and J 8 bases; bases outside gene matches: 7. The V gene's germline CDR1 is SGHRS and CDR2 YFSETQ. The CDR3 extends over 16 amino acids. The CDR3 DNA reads TGCGCCAGCAGCTTGTCCTCTAGCGGGGGGGCCTATGAGCAGTTCTTC. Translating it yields CASSLSSSGGAYEQFF.